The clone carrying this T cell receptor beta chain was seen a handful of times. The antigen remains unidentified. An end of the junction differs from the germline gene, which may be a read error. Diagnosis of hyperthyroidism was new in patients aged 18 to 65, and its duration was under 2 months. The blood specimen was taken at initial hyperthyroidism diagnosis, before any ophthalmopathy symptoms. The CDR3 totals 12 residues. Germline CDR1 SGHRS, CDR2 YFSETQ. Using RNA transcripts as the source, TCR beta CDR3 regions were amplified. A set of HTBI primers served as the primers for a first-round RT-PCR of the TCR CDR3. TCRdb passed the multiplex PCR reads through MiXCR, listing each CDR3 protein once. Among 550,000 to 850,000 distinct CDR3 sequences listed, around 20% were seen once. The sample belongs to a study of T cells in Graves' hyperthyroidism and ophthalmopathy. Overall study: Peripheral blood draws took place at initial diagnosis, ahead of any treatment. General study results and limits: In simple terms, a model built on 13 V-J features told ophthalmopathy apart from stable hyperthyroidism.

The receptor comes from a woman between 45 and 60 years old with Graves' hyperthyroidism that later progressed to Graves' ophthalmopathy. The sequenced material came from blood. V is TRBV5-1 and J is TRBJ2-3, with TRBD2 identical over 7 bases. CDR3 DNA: TGTGCCAGCAGCCCGCGGGGGTCCCGGCAGTATTTT. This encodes CASSPRGSRQYF.